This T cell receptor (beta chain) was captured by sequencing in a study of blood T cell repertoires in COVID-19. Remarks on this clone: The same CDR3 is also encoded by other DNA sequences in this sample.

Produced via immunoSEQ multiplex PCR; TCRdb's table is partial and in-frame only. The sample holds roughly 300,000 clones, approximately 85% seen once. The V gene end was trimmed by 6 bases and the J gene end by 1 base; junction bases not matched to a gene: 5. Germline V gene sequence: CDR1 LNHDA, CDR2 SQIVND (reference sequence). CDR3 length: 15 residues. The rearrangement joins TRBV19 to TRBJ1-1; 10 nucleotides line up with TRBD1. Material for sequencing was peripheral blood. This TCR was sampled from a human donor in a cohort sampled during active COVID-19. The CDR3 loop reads CASSDRGRANTEAFF. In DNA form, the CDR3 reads TGTGCCAGTAGCGACAGGGGGCGAGCGAACACTGAAGCTTTCTTT.